This passage covers 20 T cell receptor beta chains from one sample sequenced in a study of T cell responses to AZD1222 COVID-19 vaccine. Some clones are missing from TCRdb's copy, which holds only in-frame ones; the method was immunoSEQ multiplex PCR. The table records more than 100,000 clones, over 90% of them present only once. This specimen was peripheral blood, taken on day 0 of AZD1222 vaccination. These receptors were collected from an adult in good health.

The rearrangement joins TRBV14 to TRBJ1-1; TRBD1 is a possible D gene (5 bases). Trimming removed 5 bases at V and 3 bases at J, with 16 bases between. This CDR3 has 15 amino acids. From germline, CDR1 is SGHDN and CDR2 FVKESK. The CDR3 region is CASSTGRSFDTEAFF. The CDR3 DNA reads as TGTGCCAGCAGCACAGGACGATCTTTCGACACTGAAGCTTTCTTT.

The chain employs TRBV6-2 or TRBV6-3 and TRBJ1-2; D remains unclear. The V and J ends lost 6 bases and 4 bases respectively, with 9 bases between them. The CDR3 extends over 12 amino acids. Germline V lookup: CDR1 MNHEY, CDR2 SVGEGT. CDR3 in amino acids: CASSRSSYGYTF. Written as DNA, the CDR3 is TGTGCCAGCAGCCGCTCCAGCTATGGCTACACCTTC.

CDR3 in amino acids: CASSQHAGTGNEQYF. CDR3 nucleotide sequence: TGTGCCAGCAGCCAACATGCCGGGACAGGGAACGAGCAGTACTTC. The rearrangement links TRBV11-2 to TRBJ2-7; 9 bases map to TRBD1. This CDR3 contains 15 residues. CDR1 SGHAT and CDR2 FQNNGV come from the germline V gene. J was trimmed by 5 bases and V by 5 bases; bases with no gene match: 10.

The chain links TRBV6-2 or TRBV6-3 to TRBJ1-5; D might be TRBD1 (6 bases). Trimming removed 2 bases at V and 4 bases at J, with 15 bases between. The CDR3 is made up of 16 amino acids. Germline CDR1 reads MNHEY; CDR2 reads SVGEGT. The CDR3 coding sequence is TGTGCCAGCAGTTACCTTCTGGGGCAGGGGAATCAGCCCCAGCATTTT. Amino acids: CASSYLLGQGNQPQHF.

The chain joins TRBV6-5 to TRBJ2-2; possibly TRBD2 for D (6 bases). The V gene's germline CDR1 is MNHEY and CDR2 SVGAGI. The CDR3 length is 15 residues. Deletions cut 6 bases from V and 8 bases from J, with 19 bases between. The CDR3 DNA follows: TGTGCCAGCAGCGACCTAGCGATCGGCTTGGGGGAGCTGTTTTTT. This encodes CASSDLAIGLGELFF.

This chain uses TRBV19 with TRBJ1-2; 7 nucleotides match TRBD1. The V gene's germline CDR1 is LNHDA and CDR2 SQIVND (reference sequence). The CDR3 covers 13 residues. The junction had 7 bases not matched to a gene; V was cut back by 8 bases and J by 4 bases. For the CDR3, the DNA is TGTGCCAGTGGCGACAGGGAGGGCTATGGCTACACCTTC. It translates to CASGDREGYGYTF.

V usage is TRBV4-2 and J usage is TRBJ1-1; 9 bases line up with TRBD1. Germline CDR1 and CDR2: LGHNA and YNFKEQ. This CDR3 has 15 amino acids. J gave up 3 bases and V 7 bases, and 9 bases lay outside the gene matches. In DNA, the CDR3 is TGTGCCAGCACCAGAAGCAGACAGGGGGACACTGAAGCTTTCTTT. Translating gives CASTRSRQGDTEAFF.

CDR3 protein: CASSYPTEGGGYNEQFF. CDR3 nucleotides: TGTGCCAGCAGCTACCCGACGGAGGGGGGCGGCTACAATGAGCAGTTCTTC. V and J are TRBV7-3 and TRBJ2-1, with D perhaps given as TRBD1 or TRBD2 (6 bases each). Between the trimmed V and J ends, which lost 4 bases and 3 bases, there was a span of 19 bases. CDR3 size: 17 residues. The germline gives CDR1 SGHTA, CDR2 FQGTGA.

V gene TRBV7-2 combines with J gene TRBJ2-5; D uncertain. In germline, CDR1 is SGHTA, CDR2 FQGNSA. V was cut by 5 bases and J by 0 bases, with 10 bases left in between. This CDR3 has 14 residues. CDR3 sequence reads: CASSKATNQETQYF. In DNA, the CDR3 is TGTGCCAGCAGCAAAGCAACTAACCAAGAGACCCAGTACTTC. Looking up the rest from reference TRBV7-2 and TRBJ2-5 gives the full variable domain: GAGVSQSPSNKVTEKGKDVELRCDPISGHTALYWYRQSLGQGLEFLIYFQGNSAPDKSGLPSDRFSAERTGGSVSTLTIQRTQQEDSAVYLCASSKATNQETQYFGPGTRLLVL.

This clone showed up just once. The chain uses TRBV27 and TRBJ1-6, with D hard to call. Looked up from germline, CDR1 is MNHEY and CDR2 is SMNVEV (reference sequence). The ends were cut back, 6 bases at V and 0 bases at J, with 12 bases in the middle. The CDR3 is 16 amino acids. CDR3 DNA: TGTGCCAGCAGACCCAACCCGAGCTCCTATAATTCACCCCTCCACTTT. As protein: CASRPNPSSYNSPLHF.

V usage is TRBV7-2 and J usage is TRBJ1-2; no clear D gene. CDR1 and CDR2 (germline): SGHTA, FQGNSA. V was cut by 5 bases and J by 7 bases, with 8 bases left in between. The CDR3 is made up of 11 amino acids. CDR3 nucleotides: TGTGCCAGCAGCCCCTCGGCTGGCTACACCTTC. It translates to CASSPSAGYTF.

The sample holds one count of this clone. V gene TRBV9 combines with J gene TRBJ1-2; no definite D call. The CDR3 length is 12 residues. Germline V gene sequence: CDR1 SGDLS, CDR2 YYNGEE. V gave up 3 bases and J gave up 6 bases, with 9 bases separating them. The CDR3: CASSAQGNGYTF. The CDR3 DNA reads TGTGCCAGCAGCGCTCAAGGGAATGGCTACACCTTC.

This clone has only a few counts. The chain links TRBV2 to TRBJ2-1; 8 positions match TRBD2. This CDR3 has 14 residues. Germline V gene sequence: CDR1 SNHLY, CDR2 FYNNEI. J lost 9 bases, V lost 4 bases, and 8 bases had no gene match. Here the CDR3 DNA reads TGTGCCAGCAGTGGGGGACTAGGGGTTACTGAGCAGTTCTTC. Its translation is CASSGGLGVTEQFF.

The genes are TRBV30 and TRBJ1-5; the D gene is possibly TRBD1 (6 bases). This CDR3 region has 13 residues. CDR1 GTSNPN and CDR2 SVGIG come from the germline V gene (reference sequence). Between the trimmed V and J ends, which lost 3 bases and 7 bases, there was a span of 13 bases. The CDR3 sequence is CAWSPTGQQPQHF. Written as DNA, the CDR3 is TGTGCCTGGAGCCCCACAGGGCAGCAGCCCCAGCATTTT.

The chain employs TRBV6-5 and TRBJ2-7; 14 nucleotides agree with TRBD2. CDR3 size: 15 residues. CDR1 and CDR2 from the germline V gene are MNHEY and SVGAGI. Losses at the gene ends were 4 bases for V and 4 bases for J; bases not matched to a gene: 3. DNA for the CDR3: TGTGCCAGCAGTTTGGGGACTAGCGGGGGTTACGAGCAGTACTTC. This codes for CASSLGTSGGYEQYF.

This rearrangement joins TRBV27 to TRBJ2-7; D not certain. Germline V gene lookup returns CDR1 MNHEY and CDR2 SMNVEV (reference sequence). Trimming took 0 bases from V and 0 from J, leaving 9 bases between them. The CDR3 extends over 15 amino acids. The CDR3 DNA is TGTGCCAGCAGTTTATCAGAATATACCTCCTACGAGCAGTACTTC. This translates into CASSLSEYTSYEQYF.

A single count supports this clone. V and J are TRBV2 and TRBJ1-1; 7 bases agree with TRBD1. Unmatched junction bases numbered 6, after V lost 5 bases and J lost 0 bases. The CDR3 is 15 residues long. Germline assignment: CDR1 SNHLY and CDR2 FYNNEI. CDR3 DNA sequence: TGTGCCAGCAGTCCTAGGACAGGATTGAACACTGAAGCTTTCTTT. It yields the protein CASSPRTGLNTEAFF.

In DNA form, the CDR3 reads TGTGCCAGCAGTAAGACAGGGATGGATGGCTACACCTTC. Its translation is CASSKTGMDGYTF. The chain carries TRBV7-9 and TRBJ1-2; 7 bases match TRBD1. Germline CDR1 SEHNR, CDR2 FQNEAQ (reference sequence). V lost 6 bases, J lost 6 bases, and 7 bases stayed unmatched. This CDR3 is built from 13 residues. The entire variable domain, with the rest obtained from reference TRBV7-9 and TRBJ1-2, is as follows: DTGVSQNPRHKITKRGQNVTFRCDPISEHNRLYWYRQTLGQGPEFLTYFQNEAQLEKSRLLSDRFSAERPKGSFSTLEIQRTEQGDSAMYLCASSKTGMDGYTFGSGTRLTVV.

The chain couples TRBV4-1 to TRBJ1-4, with 7 nucleotides matching TRBD1. Per germline, CDR1 MGHRA and CDR2 YSYEKL. J lost 0 bases, V lost 2 bases, and 3 bases had no gene match. The CDR3 extends over 16 amino acids. DNA of the CDR3: TGCGCCAGCAGCCAACGACAGGGAGCAACTAATGAAAAACTGTTTTTT. Protein sequence: CASSQRQGATNEKLFF.

The chain uses TRBV11-2 and TRBJ2-3, with 11 positions matching TRBD2. Trimming took 5 bases from V and 6 from J; bases not matched to a gene: 7. Germline CDR1 and CDR2: SGHAT and FQNNGV. The CDR3 has 15 amino acids. Here the CDR3 reads CASSISGGAKDTQYF. CDR3 bases: TGTGCCAGCAGCATTAGCGGGGGGGCCAAGGATACGCAGTATTTT.